The T cell receptor beta chain described here comes from a study of OX40 agonist ivuxolimab in advanced cancers. About the research overall: While on treatment, patients had intravenous ivuxolimab at 0.01 to 10 mg/kg every 2 weeks. Hepatocellular carcinoma, melanoma, renal cell or head and neck cancer occurred in dose-escalation patients.

Study results and limitations: Low normalized T-cell clonal expansion also characterized some of the nonresponders.

Regarding this clone: What it recognizes is unknown.

The study sampled blood at baseline, cycle 4 day 1, and cycle 7 day 1. Clones were sequenced by immunoSEQ multiplex PCR, and TCRdb holds only the in-frame ones, with some missing. This sample has around 20,000 clones, with about 87% found just once. The CDR3 length is 15 residues. The V and J ends lost 3 bases and 5 bases, in that order; junction bases with no gene match: 10. Germline CDR1 is GTSNPN and CDR2 is SVGIG (reference sequence). The sequence derives from an adult with an advanced solid tumor such as melanoma, head and neck, liver or kidney cancer. The genes are TRBV30 and TRBJ2-1; 7 bases agree with TRBD2. The sequenced sample was CD4+ or CD8+ T cells sorted from blood, obtained in a trial of the OX40 agonist ivuxolimab. The CDR3 DNA follows: TGTGCCTGGAGCCGAGGGAGGGCCCGCGACAATGAGCAGTTCTTC. This translates into CAWSRGRARDNEQFF.